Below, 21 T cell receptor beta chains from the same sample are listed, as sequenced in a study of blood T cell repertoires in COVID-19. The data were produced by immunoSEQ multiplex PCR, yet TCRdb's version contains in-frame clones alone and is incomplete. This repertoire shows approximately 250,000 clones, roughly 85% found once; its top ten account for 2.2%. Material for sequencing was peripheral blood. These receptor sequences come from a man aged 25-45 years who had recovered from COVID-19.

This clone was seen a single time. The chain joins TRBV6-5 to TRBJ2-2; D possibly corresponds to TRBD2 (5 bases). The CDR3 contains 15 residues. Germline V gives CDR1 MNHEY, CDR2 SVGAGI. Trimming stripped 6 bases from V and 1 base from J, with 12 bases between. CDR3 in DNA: TGTGCCAGCAGCGCCGGGATAGAGAACACCGGGGAGCTGTTTTTT. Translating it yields CASSAGIENTGELFF.

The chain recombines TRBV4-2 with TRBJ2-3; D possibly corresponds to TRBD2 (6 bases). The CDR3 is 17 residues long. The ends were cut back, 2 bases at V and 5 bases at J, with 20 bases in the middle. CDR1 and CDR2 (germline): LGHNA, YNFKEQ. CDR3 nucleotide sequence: TGTGCCAGCAGCCAACATCTTCTTGGGTCGGGGGAAGATACGCAGTATTTT. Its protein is CASSQHLLGSGEDTQYF.

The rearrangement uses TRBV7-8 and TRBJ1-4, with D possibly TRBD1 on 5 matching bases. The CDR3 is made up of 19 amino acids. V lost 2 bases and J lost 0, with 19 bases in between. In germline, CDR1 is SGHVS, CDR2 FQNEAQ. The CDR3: CASSLIMQGRGTTNEKLFF. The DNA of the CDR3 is TGTGCCAGCAGCTTAATTATGCAGGGTAGGGGTACAACTAATGAAAAACTGTTTTTT.

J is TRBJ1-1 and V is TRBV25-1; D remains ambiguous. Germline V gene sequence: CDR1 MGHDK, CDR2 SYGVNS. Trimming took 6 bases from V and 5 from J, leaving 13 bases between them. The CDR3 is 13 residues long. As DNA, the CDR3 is TGTGCCAGCAGGGACTTCACTGGAACTGAAGCTTTCTTT. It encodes CASRDFTGTEAFF.

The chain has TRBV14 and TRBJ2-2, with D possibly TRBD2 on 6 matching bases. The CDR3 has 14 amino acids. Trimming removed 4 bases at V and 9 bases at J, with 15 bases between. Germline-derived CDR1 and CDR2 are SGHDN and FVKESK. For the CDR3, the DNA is TGTGCCAGCAGCCCCGGACTACCCAGTTGGGAGCTGTTTTTT. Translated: CASSPGLPSWELFF.

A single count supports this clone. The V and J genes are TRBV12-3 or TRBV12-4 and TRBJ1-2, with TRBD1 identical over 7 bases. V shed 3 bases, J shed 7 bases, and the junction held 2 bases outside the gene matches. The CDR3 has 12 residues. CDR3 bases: TGTGCCAGCAGTTTTGCAGGGGGTGGCTACACCTTC. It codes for CASSFAGGGYTF.

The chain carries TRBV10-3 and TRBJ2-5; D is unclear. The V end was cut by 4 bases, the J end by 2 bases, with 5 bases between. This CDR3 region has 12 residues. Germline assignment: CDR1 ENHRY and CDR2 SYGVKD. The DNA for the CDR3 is TGTGCCATCAGTGTGGAGCAAGAGACCCAGTACTTC. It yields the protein CAISVEQETQYF.

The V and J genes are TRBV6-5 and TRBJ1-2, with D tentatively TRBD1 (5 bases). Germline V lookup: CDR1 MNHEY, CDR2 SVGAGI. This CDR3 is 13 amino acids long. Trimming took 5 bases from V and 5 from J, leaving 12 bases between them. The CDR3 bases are TGTGCCAGCAGTCCGGGACTTATGTATGGCTACACCTTC. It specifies CASSPGLMYGYTF.

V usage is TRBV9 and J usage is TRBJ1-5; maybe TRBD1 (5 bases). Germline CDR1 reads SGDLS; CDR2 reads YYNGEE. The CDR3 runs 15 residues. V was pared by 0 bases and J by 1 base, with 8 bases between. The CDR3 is CASSVGRQSNQPQHF. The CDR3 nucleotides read TGTGCCAGCAGCGTAGGGCGACAGAGCAATCAGCCCCAGCATTTT. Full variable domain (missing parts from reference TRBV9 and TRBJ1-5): DSGVTQTPKHLITATGQRVTLRCSPRSGDLSVYWYQQSLDQGLQFLIQYYNGEERAKGNILERFSAQQFPDLHSELNLSSLELGDSALYFCASSVGRQSNQPQHFGDGTRLSIL.

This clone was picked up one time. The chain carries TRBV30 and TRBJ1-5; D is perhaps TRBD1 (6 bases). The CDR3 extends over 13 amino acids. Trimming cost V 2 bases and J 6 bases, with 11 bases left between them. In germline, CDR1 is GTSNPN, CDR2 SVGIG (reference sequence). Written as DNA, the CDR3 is TGTGCCTGGAGTTTAGGGGGGGCTCAGCCCCAGCATTTT. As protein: CAWSLGGAQPQHF.

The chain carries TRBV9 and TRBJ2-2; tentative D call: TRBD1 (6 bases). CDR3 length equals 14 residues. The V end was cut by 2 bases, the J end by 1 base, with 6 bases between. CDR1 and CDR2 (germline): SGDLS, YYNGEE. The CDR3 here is CASSVGQNTGELFF. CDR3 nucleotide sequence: TGTGCCAGCAGCGTGGGACAGAACACCGGGGAGCTGTTTTTT.

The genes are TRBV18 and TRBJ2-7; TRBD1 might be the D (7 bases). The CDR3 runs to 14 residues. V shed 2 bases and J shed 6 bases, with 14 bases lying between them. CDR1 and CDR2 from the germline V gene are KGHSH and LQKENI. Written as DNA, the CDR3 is TGTGCCAGCTCACCAGGAGGGGGCAAGACCGAGCAGTACTTC. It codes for CASSPGGGKTEQYF.

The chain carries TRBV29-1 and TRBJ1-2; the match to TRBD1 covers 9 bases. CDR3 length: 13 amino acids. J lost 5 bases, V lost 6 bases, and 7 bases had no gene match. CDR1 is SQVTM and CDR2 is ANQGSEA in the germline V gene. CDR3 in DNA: TGCAGCGTCTGGGACAGGGTTCAGTATGGCTACACCTTC. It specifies CSVWDRVQYGYTF. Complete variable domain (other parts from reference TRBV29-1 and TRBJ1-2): SAVISQKPSRDICQRGTSLTIQCQVDSQVTMMFWYRQQPGQSLTLIATANQGSEATYESGFVIDKFPISRPNLTFSTLTVSNMSPEDSSIYLCSVWDRVQYGYTFGSGTRLTVV.

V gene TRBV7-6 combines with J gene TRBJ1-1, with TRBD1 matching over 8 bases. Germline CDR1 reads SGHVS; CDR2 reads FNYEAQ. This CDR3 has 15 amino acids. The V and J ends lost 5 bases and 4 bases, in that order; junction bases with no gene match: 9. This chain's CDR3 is CASSPQGAGSTEAFF. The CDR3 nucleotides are TGTGCCAGCAGCCCCCAGGGGGCAGGGAGCACTGAAGCTTTCTTT.

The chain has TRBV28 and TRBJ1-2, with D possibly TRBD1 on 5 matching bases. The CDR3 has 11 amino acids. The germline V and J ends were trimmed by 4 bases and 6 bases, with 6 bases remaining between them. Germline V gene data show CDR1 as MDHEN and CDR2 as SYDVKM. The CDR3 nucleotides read TGTGCCAGCAGTTCGGGGGATGGCTACACCTTC. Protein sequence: CASSSGDGYTF.

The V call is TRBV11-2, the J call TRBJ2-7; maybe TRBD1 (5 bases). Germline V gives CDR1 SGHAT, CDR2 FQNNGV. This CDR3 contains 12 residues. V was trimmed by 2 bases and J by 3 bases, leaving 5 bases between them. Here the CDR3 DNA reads TGTGCCAGCAGCTTACAGGGCTACGAGCAGTACTTC. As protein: CASSLQGYEQYF.

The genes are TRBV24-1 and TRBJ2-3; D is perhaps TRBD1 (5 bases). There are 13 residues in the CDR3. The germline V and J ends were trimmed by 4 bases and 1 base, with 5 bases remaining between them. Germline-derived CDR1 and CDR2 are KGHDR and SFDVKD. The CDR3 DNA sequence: TGTGCCACCAGTGAAGGGGGCACAGATACGCAGTATTTT. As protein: CATSEGGTDTQYF.

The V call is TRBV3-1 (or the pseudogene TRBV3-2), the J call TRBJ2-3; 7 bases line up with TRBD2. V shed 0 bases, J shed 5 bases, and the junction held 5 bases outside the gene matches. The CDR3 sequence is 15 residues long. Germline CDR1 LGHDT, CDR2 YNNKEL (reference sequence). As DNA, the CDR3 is TGTGCCAGCAGCCAAGATGTAACGGGGGGAGATACGCAGTATTTT. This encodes CASSQDVTGGDTQYF.

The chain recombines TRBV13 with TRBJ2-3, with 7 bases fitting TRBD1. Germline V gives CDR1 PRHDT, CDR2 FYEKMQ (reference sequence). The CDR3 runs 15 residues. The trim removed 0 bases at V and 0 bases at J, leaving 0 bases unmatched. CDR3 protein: CASSLGTGSTDTQYF. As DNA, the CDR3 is TGTGCCAGCAGCTTAGGGACAGGGAGCACAGATACGCAGTATTTT.

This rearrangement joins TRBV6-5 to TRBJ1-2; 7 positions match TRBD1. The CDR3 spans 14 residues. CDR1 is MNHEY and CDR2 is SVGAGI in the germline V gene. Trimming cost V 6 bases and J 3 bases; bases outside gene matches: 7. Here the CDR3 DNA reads TGTGCCAGCAGCCCAGACAGGGTTTACTATGGCTACACCTTC. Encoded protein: CASSPDRVYYGYTF.

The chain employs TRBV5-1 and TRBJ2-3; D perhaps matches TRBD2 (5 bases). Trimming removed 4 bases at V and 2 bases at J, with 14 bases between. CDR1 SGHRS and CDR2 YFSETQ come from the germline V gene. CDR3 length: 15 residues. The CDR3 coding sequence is TGCGCCAGCAGCCTGGGAGCGGTACCCACAGATACGCAGTATTTT. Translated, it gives CASSLGAVPTDTQYF.